This T cell receptor (beta chain) derives from a study of T cells expressing NK-cell markers. This CDR3 region has 15 residues. Per germline, CDR1 MNHEY and CDR2 SMNVEV (reference sequence). TCRdb re-analyzed the 5' RACE reads; it lists each CDR3 protein once, without DNA. The table for this sample gives about 410,000 distinct CDR3 sequences. This sequence was found in a woman aged 45-60 years in good health. Material: blood T cells: a sorted CD56 or NKG2C T cell subset, CD4+ or CD8+ T cells, or bulk PBMC T cells (not recorded which). The rearrangement joins TRBV27 to TRBJ2-5; the TRBD1 assignment by TCRdb is unverifiable without DNA. Here the CDR3 reads CASSLNTGEGETQYF.